Listed below are T cell receptor beta chains from one sample, sequenced in a study of blood T cell repertoires in COVID-19. The protocol was immunoSEQ multiplex PCR, while the TCRdb copy is restricted to in-frame clones and leaves out a portion. The sample yields fewer than 350,000 clones, about 89% seen once. The sequencing input was peripheral blood. Receptors were obtained from a woman in her fifties or sixties who had recovered from COVID-19. CDR3s include the opening cysteine and the closing phenylalanine or tryptophan. A D gene is named only where the DNA matches it firmly. For some rows the clone size is stated as once, few or many, or as a class when expanded; others skip it.

V,size,D,J,length,DNA,CDR3
TRBV4-1,.,.,TRBJ2-7,17,TGCGCCAGCAGCCAAGATGTATTGGGGGCTGGAACCTACGAGCAGTACTTC,CASSQDVLGAGTYEQYF
TRBV7-2,.,.,TRBJ1-5,13,TGTGCCAGCAGCTTAGAACGGAATCAGCCCCAGCATTTT,CASSLERNQPQHF
TRBV7-2,few,.,TRBJ2-4,12,TGTGCCAGCAATGACAGGAACCGGGTTCAGTACTTC,CASNDRNRVQYF
TRBV9,.,TRBD1,TRBJ2-7,14,TGTGCCAGCAGCCCGAGGACAGGGCTGTACGAGCAGTACTTC,CASSPRTGLYEQYF
TRBV7-9,few,TRBD2,TRBJ2-1,15,TGTGCCAGCAGCTTAATCCTAGCGGGAGACAATGAGCAGTTCTTC,CASSLILAGDNEQFF
TRBV3-1/TRBV3-2,once,TRBD2,TRBJ2-3,18,TGTGCCAGCAGTCCCCGAGGGGAGCGGGGGGCTGGACCAGATACGCAGTATTTT,CASSPRGERGAGPDTQYF
TRBV29-1,.,TRBD2,TRBJ2-3,14,TGCAGCGTTAGACTAGCGGGAATAACAGATACGCAGTATTTT,CSVRLAGITDTQYF
TRBV28,.,.,TRBJ2-1,14,TGTGCCAGCAGTACCACGGGGGGACAACCCGAAGAGTTCTTC,CASSTTGGQPEEFF
TRBV6-5,.,.,TRBJ1-6,13,TGTGCCAGCAGCAGAAGTTTAAGCGGAGTGCTCCACTTT,CASSRSLSGVLHF
TRBV7-2,.,.,TRBJ2-7,15,TGTGCCAGCAGCTTTGTCGCAGGAAGCTCCTACGAGCAGTACTTC,CASSFVAGSSYEQYF
TRBV10-3,.,.,TRBJ1-2,12,TGTGCCATCAGTGAGTACAGGGCTGGCTACACCTTC,CAISEYRAGYTF
TRBV7-2,.,.,TRBJ2-7,14,TGTGCCAGCAGCGCGCGACAGCTCCTGGTCGAGCAGTACTTC,CASSARQLLVEQYF
TRBV24-1,.,TRBD1,TRBJ2-7,13,TGTGCCACCTCCAGGACAGGGACCTACGAGCAGTACTTC,CATSRTGTYEQYF
TRBV7-2,once,TRBD1,TRBJ1-2,14,TGTGCCAGCAGCGCACAGGGGGGATACTATGGCTACACCTTC,CASSAQGGYYGYTF
TRBV11-1,.,TRBD2,TRBJ2-7,16,TGTGCCAGCAGCTCGCCGCTGACTAGCGGGAGATACGAGCAGTACTTC,CASSSPLTSGRYEQYF
TRBV7-8,.,TRBD2,TRBJ2-3,17,TGTGCCAGCAGCCCACGACTAGCGGGGGCCAGCACAGATACGCAGTATTTT,CASSPRLAGASTDTQYF
TRBV19,.,.,TRBJ1-1,16,TGTGCCAGTAGTGGACGACTTAGGACAGCCGACACTGAAGCTTTCTTT,CASSGRLRTADTEAFF
TRBV9,.,.,TRBJ1-2,15,TGTGCCAGCAGCGTAGATGGGGCGAGTACGTCTGGCTACACCTTC,CASSVDGASTSGYTF
TRBV27,.,TRBD2,TRBJ2-2,17,TGTGCCAGCAATTGGGACTACACTTCCCCGAACACCGGGGAGCTGTTTTTT,CASNWDYTSPNTGELFF
TRBV30,.,.,TRBJ1-1,13,TGTGCCTGGAGGCCTGGGTCAGGGTCTGAAGCTTTCTTT,CAWRPGSGSEAFF
TRBV2,once,TRBD1,TRBJ1-5,15,TGTGCCAGCAGCACAGGGGTCGGGGGCAATCAGCCCCAGCATTTT,CASSTGVGGNQPQHF
TRBV7-2,.,TRBD2,TRBJ2-7,14,TGTGCCAGCAGCTCTACGAGGGGACTAGCGGAGCCATACTTC,CASSSTRGLAEPYF
TRBV3-1/TRBV3-2,.,.,TRBJ2-5,13,TGTGCCAGCAGGAGGGATTGGAGAGAGACCCAGTACTTC,CASRRDWRETQYF
TRBV27,.,.,TRBJ1-1,13,TGTGCCAGCAGCCCTGGGGGGAGGTGGGCAGCTTTCTTT,CASSPGGRWAAFF
TRBV5-4,few,.,TRBJ1-1,14,TGTGCCAGCAGCACCCGGACAGCGAACACTGAAGCTTTCTTT,CASSTRTANTEAFF
TRBV2,.,.,TRBJ1-4,15,TGTGCCAGCAGTGAAAATTCGGGTGCCGGTGAAAAACTGTTTTTT,CASSENSGAGEKLFF
TRBV28,.,TRBD1,TRBJ1-3,14,TGTGCCAGCAGTCGGGACAGGGCTGGAAACACCATATATTTT,CASSRDRAGNTIYF
TRBV5-1,.,.,TRBJ1-1,21,TGCGCCAGCAGCTTGGACGGTCTTGGACGGGTTGGGGGCAGGAGGAACACTGAAGCTTTCTTT,CASSLDGLGRVGGRRNTEAFF
TRBV7-2,.,TRBD1,TRBJ1-2,13,TGTGCCAGCAGCGTCAGGGGGCGAAGGGGCTACACCTTC,CASSVRGRRGYTF
TRBV7-2,.,.,TRBJ2-7,15,TGTGCCAGCAGCTTAGGTCGGGGGAGCTCCTACGAGCAGTACTTC,CASSLGRGSSYEQYF
TRBV9,.,.,TRBJ2-2,15,TGTGCCAGCAGGAGATATAAGGGAGACACCGGGGAGCTGTTTTTT,CASRRYKGDTGELFF
TRBV6-5,.,.,TRBJ1-5,13,TGTGCCAGCAGTTACGGGGGAGGACAGCCCCAGCATTTT,CASSYGGGQPQHF
TRBV5-4,.,TRBD2,TRBJ2-5,17,TGTGCCAGCAGCCTTACTAGCGGAGTCGGAGGGCAAGAGACCCAGTACTTC,CASSLTSGVGGQETQYF
TRBV10-3,.,.,TRBJ1-6,14,TGTGCCATCACCAAGGACAGCGGAAGGTCACCCCTCCACTTT,CAITKDSGRSPLHF
TRBV11-2,.,TRBD2,TRBJ2-1,16,TGTGCCAGCAGCTTTGCAGGAGCGGGGGGTGGCAATGAGCAGTTCTTC,CASSFAGAGGGNEQFF
TRBV12-5,.,TRBD2,TRBJ2-5,18,TGTGCTAGTGGTACCGGGACTAGCGGGGGGGCCGGGCAAGAGACCCAGTACTTC,CASGTGTSGGAGQETQYF
TRBV3-1/TRBV3-2,.,TRBD2,TRBJ2-7,15,TGTGCCAGCAGCCAAGAGGGGGAGGGTGCCTACGAGCAGTACTTC,CASSQEGEGAYEQYF
TRBV29-1,.,.,TRBJ2-3,12,TGCAGCGTTCGAGGCCGCATTAATACGCAGTATTTT,CSVRGRINTQYF
TRBV11-2,.,TRBD1,TRBJ2-7,16,TGTGCCAGCAGCGGCAGTGACAGGGTTTTTTCCTACGAGCAGTACTTC,CASSGSDRVFSYEQYF
TRBV5-1,once,.,TRBJ2-2,13,TGCGCCAGCAGCTCCAGGGGTAGCGGGGAGCTGTTTTTT,CASSSRGSGELFF
TRBV4-3,.,TRBD2,TRBJ2-1,17,TGCGCCAGCAGCCAAGATGCTTTAGCGGGGGGCTACAATGAGCAGTTCTTC,CASSQDALAGGYNEQFF
TRBV28,.,TRBD1,TRBJ2-6,19,TGTGCCAGCAGCCTTACGGCGAGGACAGGAGCCTCTGGGGCCAACGTCCTGACTTTC,CASSLTARTGASGANVLTF
TRBV7-8,.,TRBD2,TRBJ2-1,15,TGTGCCAGCAGCGGGACTAGCGGAGGATACAATGAGCAGTTCTTC,CASSGTSGGYNEQFF
TRBV7-8,.,TRBD1,TRBJ2-7,13,TGTGCCAGCAGCTACGACAGGGTTTACGAGCAGTACTTC,CASSYDRVYEQYF
TRBV18,.,.,TRBJ1-4,14,TGTGCCAGCTCACGACGACAGGAGAATGAAAAACTGTTTTTT,CASSRRQENEKLFF
TRBV7-8,few,TRBD1,TRBJ2-7,12,TGTGCCAGCAGAAGACAGGGGTACGAGCAGTACTTC,CASRRQGYEQYF
TRBV10-3,.,.,TRBJ2-3,13,TGTGCCAGCGCAGGGATTAGCACAGATACGCAGTATTTT,CASAGISTDTQYF
TRBV27,.,TRBD1,TRBJ1-1,11,TGTGCCAGCAGCGGGACAGCTGAAGCTTTCTTT,CASSGTAEAFF
TRBV29-1,.,TRBD1,TRBJ1-1,14,TGCAGCGCCGAGACGGACAGGGGGTACACTGAAGCTTTCTTT,CSAETDRGYTEAFF
TRBV7-9,.,.,TRBJ1-1,13,TGTGCCAGCAGCTTAGGGGCGAACACTGAAGCTTTCTTT,CASSLGANTEAFF
TRBV19,.,.,TRBJ2-1,14,TGTGCCAGTAGTTTAGCCCTCTCCTACAATGAGCAGTTCTTC,CASSLALSYNEQFF
TRBV30,.,.,TRBJ1-4,14,TGTGCCTGGAGTGGAGGCAGCTTCTTGGAAAAACTGTTTTTT,CAWSGGSFLEKLFF
TRBV2,few,TRBD1,TRBJ1-1,14,TGTGCCAGCAGGTTGACAGGGGCAGACACTGAAGCTTTCTTT,CASRLTGADTEAFF
TRBV10-3,.,.,TRBJ2-7,13,TGTGCCACCGGGCCCCCGGGAGTCGACGAGCAGTACTTC,CATGPPGVDEQYF
TRBV4-3,.,.,TRBJ2-7,15,TGCGCCAGCAGCCAAGACAGTTCCTCCTCCTACGAGCAGTACTTC,CASSQDSSSSYEQYF
TRBV7-2,.,.,TRBJ2-7,14,TGTGCCAGCAGCTTAGAGTTTGAGACTAGCGAGCAGTACTTC,CASSLEFETSEQYF
TRBV27,once,.,TRBJ1-1,13,TGTGCCAGCAGGACAGACCTGAACACTGAAGCTTTCTTT,CASRTDLNTEAFF
TRBV28,.,.,TRBJ1-2,15,TGTGCCAGCAGTGAGCAGGGGTCCGTTAACTATGGCTACACCTTC,CASSEQGSVNYGYTF
TRBV4-3,.,TRBD1,TRBJ1-3,17,TGCGCCAGCAGCCCTAGCGGGACAGGAGTCTCTGGAAACACCATATATTTT,CASSPSGTGVSGNTIYF